These 7 T cell receptor beta chains came from one sample sequenced in a study of CD8+ T cells in alopecia areata. The treatment was: oral pan-JAK inhibitor, 5-10 mg twice daily. Collection of lesional scalp punch biopsies and peripheral blood was performed in alopecia areata patients. Extracted RNA was reverse transcribed into cDNA, the sequencing template. Profiled with immunoSEQ multiplex PCR; TCRdb holds only in-frame clones, not every one. This sample carries approximately 6,900 clones, 55% to 70% of them seen once, and the ten largest clones take 16%. Sequences were derived from skin, sampled at week 4, from a patient treated with tofacitinib. The receptors originated from a human donor with alopecia areata.

V is TRBV7-8 and J is TRBJ1-5; D is unresolved. The CDR3 runs to 16 residues. V gave up 5 bases and J gave up 2 bases, with 16 bases separating them. Germline CDR1 and CDR2: SGHVS and FQNEAQ. The CDR3 bases are TGTGCCAGCAGCCCCCGACGTCGGGCAGGCAATCAGCCCCAGCATTTT. Translation: CASSPRRRAGNQPQHF. The full variable domain, in which reference TRBV7-8 and TRBJ1-5 provide the parts outside the CDR3, is GAGVSQSPRYKVAKRGQDVALRCDPISGHVSLFWYQQALGQGPEFLTYFQNEAQLDKSGLPSDRFFAERPEGSVSTLKIQRTQQEDSAVYLCASSPRRRAGNQPQHFGDGTRLSIL.

The rearrangement links TRBV10-1 to TRBJ1-2; unclear D gene. There are 13 residues in the CDR3. Deletions cut 4 bases from V and 1 base from J, with 7 bases between. Germline CDR1 reads WNHNN; CDR2 reads SYGVQD (reference sequence). As DNA, the CDR3 is TGCGCCAGCAGTGGTAACCTTAACTATGGCTACACCTTC. Its translation: CASSGNLNYGYTF.

This chain links TRBV6-1 with TRBJ2-7; D is uncertain. V was shortened by 10 bases and J by 0 bases, with 7 bases between the two germline ends. The length of the CDR3 is 11 residues. Germline V gives CDR1 MNHNS, CDR2 SASEGT. The CDR3 DNA is TGTGCCACAGAATACTCCTACGAGCAGTACTTC. As protein: CATEYSYEQYF.

The V and J genes are TRBV30 and TRBJ1-1, with D possibly being TRBD1 (5 bases). The CDR3 totals 13 residues. The V end lost 5 bases, the J end lost 10 bases, and 20 bases lay between the germline ends. Germline loops: CDR1 GTSNPN, CDR2 SVGIG (reference sequence). CDR3 residues: CAWGTNRDFRAFF. Written as DNA, the CDR3 is TGTGCCTGGGGGACCAACCGGGACTTTCGAGCTTTCTTT. The whole variable domain, remainder taken from reference TRBV30 and TRBJ1-1, is SQTIHQWPATLVQPVGSPLSLECTVEGTSNPNLYWYRQAAGRGLQLLFYSVGIGQISSEVPQNLSASRPQDRQFILSSKKLLLSDSGFYLCAWGTNRDFRAFFGQGTRLTVV.

The chain employs TRBV5-7 and TRBJ2-7; TRBD1 matches at 7 bases. TRBV5-7 is designated an ORF whose function remains uncertain. The CDR3 totals 13 residues. Unmatched junction bases numbered 8, after V lost 8 bases and J lost 3 bases. CDR3 nucleotides: TGTGCCAGTCGAGGGACAGCCCGCTACGAGCAGTACTTC. Translated: CASRGTARYEQYF.

The V call is TRBV14, the J call TRBJ2-4; D is unclear. The CDR3 is 14 residues long. The germline V gene encodes CDR1 SGHDN and CDR2 FVKESK. V dropped 3 bases and J dropped 2 bases, with 8 bases sitting between them. The CDR3 DNA follows: TGTGCCAGCAGCCACATGGGGTCCAAAAACATTCAGTACTTC. It is translated as CASSHMGSKNIQYF.

This chain joins TRBV30 and TRBJ1-1; tentative D call: TRBD1 (6 bases). This CDR3 region has 13 residues. Germline CDR1 reads GTSNPN; CDR2 reads SVGIG (reference sequence). V lost 0 bases and J lost 6, with 11 bases in between. This CDR3 reads CAWSVGGVAEAFF. DNA for the CDR3: TGTGCCTGGAGTGTGGGGGGCGTCGCTGAAGCTTTCTTT.